This TCR beta chain was profiled in a study of blood T cell repertoires in COVID-19. Study details: From the United States, Italy and Spain came samples of acute and convalescent COVID-19. In each case, the material was cDNA or gDNA derived from T cells, B-cell-depleted T cells, or PBMCs.

Per the original methods: Using reference gene primer amplification, nucleated cell counts were estimated. Sequencing was performed with immunoSEQ multiplex PCR; in TCRdb, only in-frame clones are kept and a portion is missing. The V and J calls and clone size were taken over from that table, and D and trimming were inferred from the DNA. Of about 150,000 clones listed, about 80% are singletons. The sequence derives from a woman over 75 with acute or convalescent COVID-19. The sequenced sample consisted of peripheral blood.

This CDR3 reads CATSPKRDRLYNEQFF. CDR3 in DNA: TGTGCCACCAGCCCAAAACGGGACAGGCTATACAATGAGCAGTTCTTC. The chain uses TRBV15 and TRBJ2-1; 8 bases align to TRBD1. There are 16 residues in the CDR3. V shed 5 bases, J shed 4 bases, and the junction held 10 bases outside the gene matches. CDR1 and CDR2 (germline): LNHNV, YYDKDF (reference sequence).